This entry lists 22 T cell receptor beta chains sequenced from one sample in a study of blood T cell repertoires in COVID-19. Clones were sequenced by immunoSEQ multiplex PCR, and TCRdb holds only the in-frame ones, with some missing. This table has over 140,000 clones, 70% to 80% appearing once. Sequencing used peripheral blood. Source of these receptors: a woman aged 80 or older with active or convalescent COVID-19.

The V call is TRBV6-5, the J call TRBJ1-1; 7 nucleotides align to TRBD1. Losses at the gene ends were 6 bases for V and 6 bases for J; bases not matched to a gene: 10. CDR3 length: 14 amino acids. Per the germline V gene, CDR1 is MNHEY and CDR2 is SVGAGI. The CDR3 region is CASRETGRFSEAFF. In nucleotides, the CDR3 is TGTGCCAGCAGAGAGACAGGGAGGTTCTCTGAAGCTTTCTTT.

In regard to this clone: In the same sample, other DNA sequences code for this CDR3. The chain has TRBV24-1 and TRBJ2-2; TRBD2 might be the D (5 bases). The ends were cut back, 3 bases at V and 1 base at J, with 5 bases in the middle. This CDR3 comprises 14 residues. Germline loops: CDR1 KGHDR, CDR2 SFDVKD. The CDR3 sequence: CATSDRGNTGELFF. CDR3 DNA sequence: TGTGCCACCAGTGATCGGGGGAACACCGGGGAGCTGTTTTTT.

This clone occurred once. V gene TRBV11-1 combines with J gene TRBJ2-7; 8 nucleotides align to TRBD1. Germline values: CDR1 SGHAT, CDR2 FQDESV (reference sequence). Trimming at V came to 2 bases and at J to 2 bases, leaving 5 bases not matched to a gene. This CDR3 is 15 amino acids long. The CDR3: CASSLSRTGTYEQYF. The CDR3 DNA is TGTGCCAGCAGCTTATCCAGGACAGGGACCTACGAGCAGTACTTC.

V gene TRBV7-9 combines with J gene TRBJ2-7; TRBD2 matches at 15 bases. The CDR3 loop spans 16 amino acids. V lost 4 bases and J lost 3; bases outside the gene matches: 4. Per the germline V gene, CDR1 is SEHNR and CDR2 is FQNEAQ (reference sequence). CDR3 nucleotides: TGTGCCAGCAGCTACGGACTAGCGGGGGGGTTCTACGAGCAGTACTTC. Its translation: CASSYGLAGGFYEQYF.

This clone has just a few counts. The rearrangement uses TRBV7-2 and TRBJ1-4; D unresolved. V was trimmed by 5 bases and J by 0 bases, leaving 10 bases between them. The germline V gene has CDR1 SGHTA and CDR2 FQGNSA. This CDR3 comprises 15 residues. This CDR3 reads CASSKTTATNEKLFF. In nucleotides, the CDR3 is TGTGCCAGCAGCAAGACCACAGCAACTAATGAAAAACTGTTTTTT.

The CDR3 is CASSGGQRNSPLHF. CDR3 nucleotides: TGTGCCAGCAGTGGTGGGCAGAGAAATTCACCCCTCCACTTT. The V call is TRBV28, the J call TRBJ1-6; D unclear. Germline loops: CDR1 MDHEN, CDR2 SYDVKM. CDR3 length: 14 residues. The germline V and J ends were trimmed by 5 bases and 7 bases, with 12 bases remaining between them.

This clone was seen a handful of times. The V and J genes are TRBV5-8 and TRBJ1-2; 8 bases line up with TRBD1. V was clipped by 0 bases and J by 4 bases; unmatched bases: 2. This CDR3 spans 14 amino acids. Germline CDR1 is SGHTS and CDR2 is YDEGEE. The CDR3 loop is CASSLGDRFYGYTF. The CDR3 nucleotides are TGTGCCAGCAGCTTGGGGGACAGGTTCTATGGCTACACCTTC. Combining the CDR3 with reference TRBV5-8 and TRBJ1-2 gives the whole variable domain EAGVTQSPTHLIKTRGQQATLRCSPISGHTSVYWYQQALGLGLQFLLWYDEGEERNRGNFPPRFSGRQFPNYSSELNVNALELEDSALYLCASSLGDRFYGYTFGSGTRLTVV.

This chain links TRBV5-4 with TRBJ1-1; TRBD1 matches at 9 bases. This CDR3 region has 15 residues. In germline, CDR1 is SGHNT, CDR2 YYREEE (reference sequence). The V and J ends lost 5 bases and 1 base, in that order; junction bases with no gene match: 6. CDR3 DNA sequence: TGTGCCAGCAGGGGGACAGGGCGGTCGAACACTGAAGCTTTCTTT. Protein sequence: CASRGTGRSNTEAFF.

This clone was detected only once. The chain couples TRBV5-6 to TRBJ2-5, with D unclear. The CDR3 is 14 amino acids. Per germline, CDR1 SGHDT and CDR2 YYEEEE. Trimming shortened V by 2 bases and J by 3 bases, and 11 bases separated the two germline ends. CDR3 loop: CASSFNQREETQYF. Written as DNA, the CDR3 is TGTGCCAGCAGCTTTAATCAACGCGAAGAGACCCAGTACTTC.

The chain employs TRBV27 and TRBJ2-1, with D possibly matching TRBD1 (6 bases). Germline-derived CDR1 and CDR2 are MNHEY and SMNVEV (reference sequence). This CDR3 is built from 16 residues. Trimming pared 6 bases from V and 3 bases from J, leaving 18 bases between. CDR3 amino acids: CASRSRQARSYNEQFF. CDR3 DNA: TGTGCCAGCAGAAGTCGACAGGCGAGGAGCTACAATGAGCAGTTCTTC.

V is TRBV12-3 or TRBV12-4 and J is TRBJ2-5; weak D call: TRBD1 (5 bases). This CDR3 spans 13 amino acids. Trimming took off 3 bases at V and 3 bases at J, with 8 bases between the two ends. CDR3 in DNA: TGTGCCAGCAGTTTTGGCAGGGAAGAGACCCAGTACTTC. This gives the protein CASSFGREETQYF.

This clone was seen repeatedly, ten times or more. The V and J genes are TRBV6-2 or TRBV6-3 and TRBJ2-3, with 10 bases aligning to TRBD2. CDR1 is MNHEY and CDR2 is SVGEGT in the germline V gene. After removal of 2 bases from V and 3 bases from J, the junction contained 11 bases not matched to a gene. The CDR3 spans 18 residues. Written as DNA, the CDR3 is TGTGCCAGCAGTTACCAGCGGGGGGGCGGGTTTCGGACAGATACGCAGTATTTT. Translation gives CASSYQRGGGFRTDTQYF.

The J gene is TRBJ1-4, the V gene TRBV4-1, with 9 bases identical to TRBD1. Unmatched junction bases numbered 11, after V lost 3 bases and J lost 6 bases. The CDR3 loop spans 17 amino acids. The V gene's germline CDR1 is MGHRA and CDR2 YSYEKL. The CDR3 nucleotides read TGCGCCAGCAGCCAGAATATGAGAGACAGGGGGGATGAAAAACTGTTTTTT. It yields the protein CASSQNMRDRGDEKLFF.

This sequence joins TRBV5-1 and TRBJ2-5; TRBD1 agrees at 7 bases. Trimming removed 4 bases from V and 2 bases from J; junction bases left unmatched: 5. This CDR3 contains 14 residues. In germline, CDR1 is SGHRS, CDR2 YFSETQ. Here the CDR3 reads CASSLGTAQETQYF. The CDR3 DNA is TGCGCCAGCAGCCTCGGGACAGCGCAAGAGACCCAGTACTTC.

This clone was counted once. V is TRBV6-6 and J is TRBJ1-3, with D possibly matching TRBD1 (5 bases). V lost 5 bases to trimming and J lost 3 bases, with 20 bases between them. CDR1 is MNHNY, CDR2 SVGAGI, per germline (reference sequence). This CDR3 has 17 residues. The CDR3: CASSRDRAGNVGNTIYF. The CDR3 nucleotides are TGTGCCAGCAGTCGGGATCGCGCAGGGAATGTTGGAAACACCATATATTTT.

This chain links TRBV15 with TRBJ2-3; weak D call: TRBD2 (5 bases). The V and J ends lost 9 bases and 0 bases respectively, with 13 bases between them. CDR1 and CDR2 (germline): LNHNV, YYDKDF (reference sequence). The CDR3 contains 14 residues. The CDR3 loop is CATKGRTSTDTQYF. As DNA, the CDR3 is TGTGCCACAAAGGGTCGGACTAGCACAGATACGCAGTATTTT.

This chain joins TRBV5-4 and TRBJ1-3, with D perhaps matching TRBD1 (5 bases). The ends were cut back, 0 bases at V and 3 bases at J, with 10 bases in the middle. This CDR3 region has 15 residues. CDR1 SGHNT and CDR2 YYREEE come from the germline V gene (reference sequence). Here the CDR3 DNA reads TGTGCCAGCAGCTTGGGGCAGGGATATGGAAACACCATATATTTT. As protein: CASSLGQGYGNTIYF. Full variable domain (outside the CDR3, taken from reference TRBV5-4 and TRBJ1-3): ETGVTQSPTHLIKTRGQQVTLRCSSQSGHNTVSWYQQALGQGPQFIFQYYREEENGRGNFPPRFSGLQFPNYSSELNVNALELDDSALYLCASSLGQGYGNTIYFGEGSWLTVV.

CDR3 nucleotide sequence: TGTGCCAGCACCAGGGACAGGGTCTCCTACGAGCAGTACTTC. It codes for CASTRDRVSYEQYF. The chain couples TRBV2 to TRBJ2-7; 9 positions match TRBD1. The germline V gene has CDR1 SNHLY and CDR2 FYNNEI. The CDR3 is 14 residues long. V shed 7 bases and J 0 bases; nucleotides not matched to a gene: 4.

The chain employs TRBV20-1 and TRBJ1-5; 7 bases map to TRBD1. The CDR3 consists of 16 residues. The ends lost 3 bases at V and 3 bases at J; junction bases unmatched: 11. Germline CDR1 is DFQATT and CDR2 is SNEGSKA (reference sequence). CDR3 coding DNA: TGCAGTGCTAGTGATAACGAGGGGGCAGTCAATCAGCCCCAGCATTTT. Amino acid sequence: CSASDNEGAVNQPQHF.

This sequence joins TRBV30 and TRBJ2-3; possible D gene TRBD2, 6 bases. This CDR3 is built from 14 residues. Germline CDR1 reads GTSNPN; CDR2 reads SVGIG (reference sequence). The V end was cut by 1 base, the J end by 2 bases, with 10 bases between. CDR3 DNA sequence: TGTGCCTGGAGTGACGGGAGTTACACAGATACGCAGTATTTT. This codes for CAWSDGSYTDTQYF.

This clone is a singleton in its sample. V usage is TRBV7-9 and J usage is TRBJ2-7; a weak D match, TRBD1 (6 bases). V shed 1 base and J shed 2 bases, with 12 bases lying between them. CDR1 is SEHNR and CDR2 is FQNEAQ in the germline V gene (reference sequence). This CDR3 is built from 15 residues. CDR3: CASSLGQAGPYEQYF. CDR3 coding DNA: TGTGCCAGCAGCTTAGGACAGGCCGGTCCCTACGAGCAGTACTTC.

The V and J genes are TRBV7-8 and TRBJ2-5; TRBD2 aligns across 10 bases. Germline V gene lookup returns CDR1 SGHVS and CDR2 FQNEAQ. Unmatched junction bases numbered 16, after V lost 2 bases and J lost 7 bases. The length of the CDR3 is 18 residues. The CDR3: CASSLFYASGGSRPTQYF. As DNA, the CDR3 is TGTGCCAGCAGCTTATTCTATGCTAGCGGGGGATCAAGACCGACCCAGTACTTC.